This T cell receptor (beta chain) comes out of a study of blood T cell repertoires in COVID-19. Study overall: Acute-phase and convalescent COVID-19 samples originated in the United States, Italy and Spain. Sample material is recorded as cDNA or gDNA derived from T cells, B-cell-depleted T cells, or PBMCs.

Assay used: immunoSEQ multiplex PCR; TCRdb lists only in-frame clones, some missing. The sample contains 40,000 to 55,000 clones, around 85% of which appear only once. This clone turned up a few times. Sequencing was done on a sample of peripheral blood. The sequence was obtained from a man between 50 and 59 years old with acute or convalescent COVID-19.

In DNA form, the CDR3 reads TGTGCCAGCAGTGACCAGACCGCCGGGGGGCCTAGAGAGCAGTACTTC. Residues: CASSDQTAGGPREQYF. This chain connects TRBV2 to TRBJ2-7, with D possibly matching TRBD2 (7 bases). Trimming pared 3 bases from V and 7 bases from J, leaving 22 bases between. Germline CDR1 is SNHLY and CDR2 is FYNNEI. The length of the CDR3 is 16 residues.